This TCR beta chain was identified in a study of T cells in Graves' hyperthyroidism and ophthalmopathy. Across the whole study: Peripheral blood was drawn at first diagnosis, prior to all treatment.

Turning to this clonotype: What it binds is not known. This clone may be a read error of a much larger clone one base away.

Regarding the study as a whole: Model predictions of ophthalmopathy came a median approximately 6 months before onset. Most thyroid-expanded clonotypes above 0.001 were also found in blood.

RNA transcripts provided the source from which TCR beta CDR3 regions were amplified. The TCR CDR3 first-round RT-PCR relied on the HTBI primer set. TCRdb itself ran the multiplex PCR reads through MiXCR, one entry per CDR3 protein. Among approximately 600,000 distinct CDR3 sequences listed, about 15% were seen once. Germline V gene lookup returns CDR1 LGHDT and CDR2 YNNKEL (reference sequence). This CDR3 has 14 residues. Losses at the gene ends were 2 bases for V and 9 bases for J; bases not matched to a gene: 7. Fresh peripheral blood, 7.5 to 10 ml of it, supplied the PBMCs. The sequenced sample consisted of blood. The V call is TRBV3-1, the J call TRBJ2-7; 10 positions agree with TRBD1. The receptor was derived from a woman in her twenties or thirties with Graves' hyperthyroidism that later progressed to Graves' ophthalmopathy. The CDR3 sequence: CASSQTGTGDGQYF. The CDR3, as DNA: TGTGCCAGCAGCCAAACCGGGACAGGGGACGGGCAGTACTTC.